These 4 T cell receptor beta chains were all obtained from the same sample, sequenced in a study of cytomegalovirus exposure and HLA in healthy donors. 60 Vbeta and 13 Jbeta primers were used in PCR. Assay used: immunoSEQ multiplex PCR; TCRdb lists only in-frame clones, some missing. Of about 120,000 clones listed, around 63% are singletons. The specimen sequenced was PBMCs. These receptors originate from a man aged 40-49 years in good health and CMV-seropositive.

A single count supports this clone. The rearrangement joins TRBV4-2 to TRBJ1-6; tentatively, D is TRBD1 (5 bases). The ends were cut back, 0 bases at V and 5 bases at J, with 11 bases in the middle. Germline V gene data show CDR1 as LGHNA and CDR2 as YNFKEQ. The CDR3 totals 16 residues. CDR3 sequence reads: CASSQDMGGNNSPLHF. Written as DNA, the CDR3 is TGTGCCAGCAGCCAAGATATGGGGGGGAATAATTCACCCCTCCACTTT.

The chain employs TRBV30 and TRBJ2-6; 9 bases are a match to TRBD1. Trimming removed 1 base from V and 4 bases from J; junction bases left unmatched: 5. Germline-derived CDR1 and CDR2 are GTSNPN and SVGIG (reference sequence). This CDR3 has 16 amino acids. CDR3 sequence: CAWSGQGGRGANVLTF. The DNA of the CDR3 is TGTGCCTGGAGTGGACAGGGGGGGCGGGGGGCCAACGTCCTGACTTTC.

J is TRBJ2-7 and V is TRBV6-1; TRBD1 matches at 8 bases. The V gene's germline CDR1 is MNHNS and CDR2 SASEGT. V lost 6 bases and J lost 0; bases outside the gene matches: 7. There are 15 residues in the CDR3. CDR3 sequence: CASREGQASSYEQYF. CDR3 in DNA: TGTGCCAGCAGAGAGGGACAGGCGAGCTCCTACGAGCAGTACTTC.

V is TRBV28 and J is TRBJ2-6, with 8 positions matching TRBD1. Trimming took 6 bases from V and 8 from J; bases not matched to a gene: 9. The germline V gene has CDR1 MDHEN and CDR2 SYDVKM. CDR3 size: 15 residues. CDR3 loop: CASSRGQGATNVLTF. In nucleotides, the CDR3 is TGTGCCAGCAGCCGCGGACAGGGCGCGACCAACGTCCTGACTTTC. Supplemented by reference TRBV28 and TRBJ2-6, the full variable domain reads DVKVTQSSRYLVKRTGEKVFLECVQDMDHENMFWYRQDPGLGLRLIYFSYDVKMKEKGDIPEGYSVSREKKERFSLILESASTNQTSMYLCASSRGQGATNVLTFGAGSRLTVL.